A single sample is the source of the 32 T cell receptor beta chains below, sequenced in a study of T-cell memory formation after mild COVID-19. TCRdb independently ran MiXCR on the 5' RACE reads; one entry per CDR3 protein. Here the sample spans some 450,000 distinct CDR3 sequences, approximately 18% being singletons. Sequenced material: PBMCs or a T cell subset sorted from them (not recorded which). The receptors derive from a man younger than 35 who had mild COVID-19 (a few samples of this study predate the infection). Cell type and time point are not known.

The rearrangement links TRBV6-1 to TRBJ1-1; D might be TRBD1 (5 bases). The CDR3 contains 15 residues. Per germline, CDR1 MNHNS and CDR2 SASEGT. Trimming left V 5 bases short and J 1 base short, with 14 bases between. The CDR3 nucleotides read TGTGCCAGCAGTCCGGCAAGGGGCGCGAACACTGAAGCTTTCTTT. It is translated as CASSPARGANTEAFF.

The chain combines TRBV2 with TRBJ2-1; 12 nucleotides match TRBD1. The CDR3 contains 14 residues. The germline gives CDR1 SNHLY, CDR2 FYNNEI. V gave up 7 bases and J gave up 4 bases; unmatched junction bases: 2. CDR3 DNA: TGTGCCAGCACGGGACAGGGGGCGTACAATGAGCAGTTCTTC. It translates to CASTGQGAYNEQFF.

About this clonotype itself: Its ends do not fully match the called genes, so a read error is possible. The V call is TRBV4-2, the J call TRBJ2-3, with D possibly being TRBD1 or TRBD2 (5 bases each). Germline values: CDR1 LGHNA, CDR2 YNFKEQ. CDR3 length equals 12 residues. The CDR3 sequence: CASSQGRDPLHF. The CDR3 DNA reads TGTGCCAGCAGCCAAGGAAGGGACCCCTTACATTTT.

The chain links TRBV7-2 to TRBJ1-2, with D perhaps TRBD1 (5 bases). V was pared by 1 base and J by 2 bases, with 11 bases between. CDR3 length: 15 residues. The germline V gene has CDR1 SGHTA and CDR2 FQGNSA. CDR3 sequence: CASSLGGRGNYGYTF. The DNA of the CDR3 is TGTGCCAGCAGCTTAGGGGGACGGGGAAACTATGGCTACACCTTC.

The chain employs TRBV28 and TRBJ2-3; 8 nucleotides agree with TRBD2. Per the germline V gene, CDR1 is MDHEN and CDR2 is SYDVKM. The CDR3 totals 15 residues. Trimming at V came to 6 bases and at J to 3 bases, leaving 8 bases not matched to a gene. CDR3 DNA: TGTGCCAGCAGACCCGGGGGGGCTTGGACAGATACGCAGTATTTT. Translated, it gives CASRPGGAWTDTQYF.

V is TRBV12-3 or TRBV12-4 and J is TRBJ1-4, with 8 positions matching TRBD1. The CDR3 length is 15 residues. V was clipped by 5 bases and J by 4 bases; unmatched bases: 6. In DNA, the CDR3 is TGTGCCAGCAGTCCCGGACAGGGATTTAATGAAAAACTGTTTTTT. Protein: CASSPGQGFNEKLFF.

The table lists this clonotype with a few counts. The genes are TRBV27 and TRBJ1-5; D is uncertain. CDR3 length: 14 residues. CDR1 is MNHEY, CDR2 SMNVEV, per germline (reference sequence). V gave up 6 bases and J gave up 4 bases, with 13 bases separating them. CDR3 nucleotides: TGTGCCAGCAGCTTAACGACTACTAATCAGCCCCAGCATTTT. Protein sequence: CASSLTTTNQPQHF.

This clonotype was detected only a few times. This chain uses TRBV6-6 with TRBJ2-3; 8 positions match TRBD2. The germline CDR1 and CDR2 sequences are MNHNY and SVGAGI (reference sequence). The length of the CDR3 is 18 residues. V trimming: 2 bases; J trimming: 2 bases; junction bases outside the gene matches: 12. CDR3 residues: CASSYQTLQRGHTDTQYF. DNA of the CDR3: TGTGCCAGCAGTTACCAGACCCTACAGCGGGGGCACACAGATACGCAGTATTTT.

The CDR3 reads CASSQEAGRYGYTF. The CDR3 DNA follows: TGCGCCAGCAGCCAAGAGGCAGGGCGTTATGGCTACACCTTC. V and J are TRBV4-1 and TRBJ1-2, with D possibly TRBD1 on 5 matching bases. CDR3 length: 14 residues. The V gene's germline CDR1 is MGHRA and CDR2 YSYEKL. Between the trimmed V and J ends, which lost 0 bases and 5 bases, there was a span of 10 bases.

CDR3 DNA: TGTGCCAGCAGGCTTATGGAGACCCAGTACTTC. It specifies CASRLMETQYF. The chain has TRBV7-2 and TRBJ2-5; no firm D call. Germline assignment: CDR1 SGHTA and CDR2 FQGNSA. This CDR3 is built from 11 residues. V dropped 6 bases and J dropped 5 bases, with 7 bases sitting between them.

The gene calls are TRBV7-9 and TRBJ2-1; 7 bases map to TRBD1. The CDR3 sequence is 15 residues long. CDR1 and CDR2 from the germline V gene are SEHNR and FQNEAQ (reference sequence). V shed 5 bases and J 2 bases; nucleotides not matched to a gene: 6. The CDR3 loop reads CASSPAGTAYNEQFF. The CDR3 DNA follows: TGTGCCAGCAGCCCAGCCGGGACAGCCTACAATGAGCAGTTCTTC.

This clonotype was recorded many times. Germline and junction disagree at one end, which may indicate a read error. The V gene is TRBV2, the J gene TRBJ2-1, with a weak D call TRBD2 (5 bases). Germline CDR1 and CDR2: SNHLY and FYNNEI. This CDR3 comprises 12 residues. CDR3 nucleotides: TGTGCCAGCAGTGGGGCCGGGATGTCACCCAACTTC. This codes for CASSGAGMSPNF. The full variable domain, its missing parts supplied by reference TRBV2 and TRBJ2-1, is EPEVTQTPSHQVTQMGQEVILRCVPISNHLYFYWYRQILGQKVEFLVSFYNNEISEKSEIFDDQFSVERPDGSNFTLKIRSTKLEDSAMYFCASSGAGMSPNFGPGTRLTVL.

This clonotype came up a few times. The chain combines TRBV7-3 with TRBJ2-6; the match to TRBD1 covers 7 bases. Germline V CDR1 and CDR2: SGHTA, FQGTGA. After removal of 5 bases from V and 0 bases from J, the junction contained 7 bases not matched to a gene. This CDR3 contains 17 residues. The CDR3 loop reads CASSPTGVNSGANVLTF. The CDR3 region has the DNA TGTGCCAGCAGCCCTACAGGGGTGAACTCTGGGGCCAACGTCCTGACTTTC.

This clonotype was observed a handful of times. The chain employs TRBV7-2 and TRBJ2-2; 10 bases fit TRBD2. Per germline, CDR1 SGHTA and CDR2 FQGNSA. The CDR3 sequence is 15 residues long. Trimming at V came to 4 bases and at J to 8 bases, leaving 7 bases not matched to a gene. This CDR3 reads CASSSLAGAGGELFF. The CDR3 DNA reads TGTGCCAGCAGCTCCCTAGCGGGGGCGGGTGGGGAGCTGTTTTTT.

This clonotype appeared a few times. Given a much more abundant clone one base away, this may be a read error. The CDR3 DNA reads TGCGCCAGCAGCATAGACATGGGAAATTCACCCCTCCACTTT. Its translation is CASSIDMGNSPLHF. This rearrangement joins TRBV5-1 to TRBJ1-6, with D unclear. CDR3 length equals 14 residues. The V gene's germline CDR1 is SGHRS and CDR2 YFSETQ. The V end lost 4 bases, the J end lost 7 bases, and 12 bases lay between the germline ends. Full variable domain (remainder filled in from reference TRBV5-1 and TRBJ1-6): KAGVTQTPRYLIKTRGQQVTLSCSPISGHRSVSWYQQTPGQGLQFLFEYFSETQRNKGNFPGRFSGRQFSNSRSEMNVSTLELGDSALYLCASSIDMGNSPLHFGNGTRLTVT.

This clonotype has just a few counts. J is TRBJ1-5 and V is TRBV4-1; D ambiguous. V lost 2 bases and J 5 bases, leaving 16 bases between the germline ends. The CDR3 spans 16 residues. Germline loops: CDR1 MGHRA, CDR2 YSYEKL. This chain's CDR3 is CASSQFSGRGHQPQHF. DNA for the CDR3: TGCGCCAGCAGCCAATTCTCAGGACGAGGGCATCAGCCCCAGCATTTT.

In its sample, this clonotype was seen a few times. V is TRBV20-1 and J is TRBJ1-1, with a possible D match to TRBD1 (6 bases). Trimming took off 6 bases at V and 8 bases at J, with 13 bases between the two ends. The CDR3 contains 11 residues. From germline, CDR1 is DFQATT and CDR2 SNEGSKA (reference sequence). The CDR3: CSAPAGGEAFF. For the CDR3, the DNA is TGCAGTGCCCCTGCGGGGGGCGAAGCTTTCTTT.

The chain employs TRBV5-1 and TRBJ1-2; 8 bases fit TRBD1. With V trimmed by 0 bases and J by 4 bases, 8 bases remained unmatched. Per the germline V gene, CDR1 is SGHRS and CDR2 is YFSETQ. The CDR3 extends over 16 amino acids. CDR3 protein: CASSLGTGSAVYGYTF. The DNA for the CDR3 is TGCGCCAGCAGCTTGGGGACAGGGTCGGCTGTCTATGGCTACACCTTC.

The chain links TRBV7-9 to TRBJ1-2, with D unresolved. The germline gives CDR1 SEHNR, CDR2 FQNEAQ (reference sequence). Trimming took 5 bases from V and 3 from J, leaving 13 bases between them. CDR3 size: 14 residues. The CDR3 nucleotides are TGTGCCAGCAGCGGAGCGGTGCTCGACTATGGCTACACCTTC. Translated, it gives CASSGAVLDYGYTF.

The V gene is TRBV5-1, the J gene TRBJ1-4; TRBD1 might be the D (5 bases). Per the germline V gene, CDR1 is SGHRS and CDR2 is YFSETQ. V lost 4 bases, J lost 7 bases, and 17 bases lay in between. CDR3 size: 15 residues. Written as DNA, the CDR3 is TGCGCCAGCAGCACCAGCCTCGGGGGTGGTGAAAAACTGTTTTTT. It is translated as CASSTSLGGGEKLFF.

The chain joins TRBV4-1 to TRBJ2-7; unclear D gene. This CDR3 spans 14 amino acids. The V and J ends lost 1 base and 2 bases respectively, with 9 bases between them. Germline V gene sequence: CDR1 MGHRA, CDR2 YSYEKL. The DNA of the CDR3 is TGCGCCAGCAGCCAAGCCCCAGGCCCCTACGAGCAGTACGTC. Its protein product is CASSQAPGPYEQYV.

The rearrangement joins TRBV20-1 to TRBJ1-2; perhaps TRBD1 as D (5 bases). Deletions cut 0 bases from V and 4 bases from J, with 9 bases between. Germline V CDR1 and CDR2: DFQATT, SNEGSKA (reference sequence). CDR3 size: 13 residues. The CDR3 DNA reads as TGCAGTGCTAGAGATGGGGGGGGCTATGGCTACACCTTC. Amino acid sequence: CSARDGGGYGYTF.

For the CDR3, the DNA is TGTGCCAGCAGCCACTCCCGAGGACTAGCGGCCGAGCAGTACTTC. Its protein is CASSHSRGLAAEQYF. This sequence joins TRBV4-2 and TRBJ2-7, with 10 bases fitting TRBD2. This CDR3 region has 15 residues. Trimming at V came to 3 bases and at J to 6 bases, leaving 8 bases not matched to a gene. The germline gives CDR1 LGHNA, CDR2 YNFKEQ.

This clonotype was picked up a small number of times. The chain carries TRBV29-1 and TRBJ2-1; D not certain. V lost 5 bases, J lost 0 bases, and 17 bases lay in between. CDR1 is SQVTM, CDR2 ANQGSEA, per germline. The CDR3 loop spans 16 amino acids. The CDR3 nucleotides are TGCAGCGTTTCCGAAGACACCGTGAGCTCCTACAATGAGCAGTTCTTC. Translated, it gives CSVSEDTVSSYNEQFF.

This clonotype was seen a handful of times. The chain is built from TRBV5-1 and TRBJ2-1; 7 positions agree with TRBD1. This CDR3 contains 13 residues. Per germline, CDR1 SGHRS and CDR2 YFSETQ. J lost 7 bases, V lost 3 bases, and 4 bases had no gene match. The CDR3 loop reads CASSSDRANEQFF. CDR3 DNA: TGCGCCAGCAGCTCAGACAGGGCGAATGAGCAGTTCTTC. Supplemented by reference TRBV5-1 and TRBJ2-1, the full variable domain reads KAGVTQTPRYLIKTRGQQVTLSCSPISGHRSVSWYQQTPGQGLQFLFEYFSETQRNKGNFPGRFSGRQFSNSRSEMNVSTLELGDSALYLCASSSDRANEQFFGPGTRLTVL.

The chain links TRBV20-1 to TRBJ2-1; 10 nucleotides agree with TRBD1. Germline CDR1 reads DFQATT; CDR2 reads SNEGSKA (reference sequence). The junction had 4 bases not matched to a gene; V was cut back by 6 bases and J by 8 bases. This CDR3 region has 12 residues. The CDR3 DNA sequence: TGCAGTGCGGGGGGACAGGGGCATGAGCAGTTCTTC. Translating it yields CSAGGQGHEQFF.

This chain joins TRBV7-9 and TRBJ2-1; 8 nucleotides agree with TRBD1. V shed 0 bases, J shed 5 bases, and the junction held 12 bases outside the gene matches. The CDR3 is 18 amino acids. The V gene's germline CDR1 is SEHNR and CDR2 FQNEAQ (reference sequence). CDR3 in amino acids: CASSLAVTGAFRDNEQFF. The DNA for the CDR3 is TGTGCCAGCAGCTTAGCGGTGACAGGGGCCTTTCGGGACAATGAGCAGTTCTTC.

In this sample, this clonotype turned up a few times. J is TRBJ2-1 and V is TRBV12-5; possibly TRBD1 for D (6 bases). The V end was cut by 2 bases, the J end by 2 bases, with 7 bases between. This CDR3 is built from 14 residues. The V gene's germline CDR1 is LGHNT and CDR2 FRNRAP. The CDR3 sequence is CASGLTGTYNEQFF. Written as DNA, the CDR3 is TGTGCTAGTGGTTTGACAGGGACCTACAATGAGCAGTTCTTC.

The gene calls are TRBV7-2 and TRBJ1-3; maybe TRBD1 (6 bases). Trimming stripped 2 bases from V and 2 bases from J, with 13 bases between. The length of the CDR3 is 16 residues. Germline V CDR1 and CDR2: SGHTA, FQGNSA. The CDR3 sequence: CASSLRRGLTGNTIYF. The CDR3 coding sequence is TGTGCCAGCAGCTTACGACGGGGGCTCACTGGAAACACCATATATTTT.

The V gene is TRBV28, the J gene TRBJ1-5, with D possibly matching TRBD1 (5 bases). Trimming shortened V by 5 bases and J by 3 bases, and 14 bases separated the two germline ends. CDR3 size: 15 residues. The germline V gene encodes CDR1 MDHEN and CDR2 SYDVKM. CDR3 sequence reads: CASSRADSNNQPQHF. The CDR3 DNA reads TGTGCCAGCAGTAGGGCCGACAGTAACAATCAGCCCCAGCATTTT. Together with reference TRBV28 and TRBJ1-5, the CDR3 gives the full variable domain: DVKVTQSSRYLVKRTGEKVFLECVQDMDHENMFWYRQDPGLGLRLIYFSYDVKMKEKGDIPEGYSVSREKKERFSLILESASTNQTSMYLCASSRADSNNQPQHFGDGTRLSIL.

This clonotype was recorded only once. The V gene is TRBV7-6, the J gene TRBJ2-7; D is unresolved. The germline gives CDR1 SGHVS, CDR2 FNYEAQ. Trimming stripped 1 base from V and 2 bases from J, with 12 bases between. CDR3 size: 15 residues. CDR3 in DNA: TGTGCCAGCAGCTTAGAGGCGGCCACGGCCTACGAGCAGTACTTC. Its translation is CASSLEAATAYEQYF.

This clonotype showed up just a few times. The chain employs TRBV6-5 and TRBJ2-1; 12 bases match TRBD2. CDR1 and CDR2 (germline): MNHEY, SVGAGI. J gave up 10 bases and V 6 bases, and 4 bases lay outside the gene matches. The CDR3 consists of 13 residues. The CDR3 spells CASRPGTSGEQFF. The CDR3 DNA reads TGTGCCAGCAGGCCCGGGACTAGCGGGGAGCAGTTCTTC.